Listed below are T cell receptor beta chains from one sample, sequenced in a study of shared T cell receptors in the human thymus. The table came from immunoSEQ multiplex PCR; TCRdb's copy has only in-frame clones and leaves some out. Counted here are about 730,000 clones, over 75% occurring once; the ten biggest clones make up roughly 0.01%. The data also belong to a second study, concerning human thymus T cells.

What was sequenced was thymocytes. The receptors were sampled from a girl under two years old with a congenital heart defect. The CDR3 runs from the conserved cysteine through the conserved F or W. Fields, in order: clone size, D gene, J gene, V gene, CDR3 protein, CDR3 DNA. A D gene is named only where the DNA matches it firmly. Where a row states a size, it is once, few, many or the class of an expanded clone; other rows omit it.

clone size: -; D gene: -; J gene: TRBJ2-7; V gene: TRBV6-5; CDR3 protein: CASSYSGLHSYEQYF; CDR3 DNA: TGTGCCAGCAGTTACTCGGGCTTACACTCCTACGAGCAGTACTTC
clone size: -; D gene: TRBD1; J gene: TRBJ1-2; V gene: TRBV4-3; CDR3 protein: CASSPGTDLDGYTF; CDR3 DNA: TGCGCCAGCAGCCCGGGGACAGACTTAGATGGCTACACCTTC
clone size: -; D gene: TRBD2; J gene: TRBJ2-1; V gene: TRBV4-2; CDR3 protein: CASTQRGTSGGIFKNEQFF; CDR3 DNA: TGTGCCAGCACCCAGCGCGGGACTAGCGGGGGAATCTTCAAAAATGAGCAGTTCTTC
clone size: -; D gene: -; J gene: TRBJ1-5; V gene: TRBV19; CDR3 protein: CASSPRGVRGQPQHF; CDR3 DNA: TGTGCCAGTAGTCCCCGCGGAGTCCGGGGGCAGCCCCAGCATTTT
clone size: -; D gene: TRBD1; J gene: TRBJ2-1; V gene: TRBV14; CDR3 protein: CASSPRTGPRVQFF; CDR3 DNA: TGTGCCAGCAGCCCCCGGACAGGCCCCCGCGTGCAGTTCTTC
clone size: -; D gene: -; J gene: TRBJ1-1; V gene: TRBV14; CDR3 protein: CASSRLEGNTEAFF; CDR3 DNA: TGTGCCAGCAGTCGCCTGGAGGGAAACACTGAAGCTTTCTTT
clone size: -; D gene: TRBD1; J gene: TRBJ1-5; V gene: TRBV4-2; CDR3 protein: CASSYRGDRNQPQHF; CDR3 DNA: TGTGCCAGCAGTTACAGGGGGGATCGGAATCAGCCCCAGCATTTT
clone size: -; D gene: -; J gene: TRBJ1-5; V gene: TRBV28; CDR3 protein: CAGTRRDSNQPQHF; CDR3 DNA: TGTGCCGGCACACGCAGAGACTCCAATCAGCCCCAGCATTTT
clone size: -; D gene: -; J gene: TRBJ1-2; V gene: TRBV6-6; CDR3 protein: CASRPHGSGTYGYTF; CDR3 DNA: TGTGCCAGCAGACCGCATGGGTCGGGAACCTATGGCTACACCTTC
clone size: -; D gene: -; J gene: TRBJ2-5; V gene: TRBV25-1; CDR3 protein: CASSDGGGQETQYF; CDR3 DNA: TGTGCCAGCAGTGATGGCGGAGGGCAAGAGACCCAGTACTTC
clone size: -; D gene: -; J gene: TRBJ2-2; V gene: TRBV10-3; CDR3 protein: CAISQLSGLGDTGELFF; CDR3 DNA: TGTGCCATCAGTCAACTCTCGGGACTGGGCGACACCGGGGAGCTGTTTTTT
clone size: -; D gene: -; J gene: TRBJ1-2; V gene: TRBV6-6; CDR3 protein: CASDRRNYGYTF; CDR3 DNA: TGTGCCAGCGACAGACGCAATTATGGCTACACCTTC
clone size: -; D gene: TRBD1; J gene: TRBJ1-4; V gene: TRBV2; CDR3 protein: CASSVGQEKEKLFF; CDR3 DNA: TGTGCCAGCAGTGTGGGACAGGAGAAAGAAAAACTGTTTTTT
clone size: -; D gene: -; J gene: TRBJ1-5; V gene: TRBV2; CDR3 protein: CASSETFSNQPQHF; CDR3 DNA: TGTGCCAGCAGTGAAACTTTTAGCAATCAGCCCCAGCATTTT
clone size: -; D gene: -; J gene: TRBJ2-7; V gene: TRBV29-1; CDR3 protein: CSVRQTSYEQYF; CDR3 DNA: TGCAGCGTACGACAGACGTCCTACGAGCAGTACTTC
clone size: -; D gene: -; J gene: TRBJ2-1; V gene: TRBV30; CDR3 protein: CAWSVDRVNEQFF; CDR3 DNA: TGTGCCTGGAGTGTTGACAGAGTAAATGAGCAGTTCTTC
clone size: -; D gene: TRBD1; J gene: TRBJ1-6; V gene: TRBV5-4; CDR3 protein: CATHRGRVNGGSPLHF; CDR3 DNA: TGTGCCACACACAGGGGGCGAGTTAATGGGGGCTCACCCCTCCACTTT
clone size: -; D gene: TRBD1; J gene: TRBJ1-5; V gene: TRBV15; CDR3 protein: CATSRDWDPTGWSGNQPQHF; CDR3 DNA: TGTGCCACCAGCAGAGACTGGGACCCGACAGGGTGGTCGGGCAATCAGCCCCAGCATTTT
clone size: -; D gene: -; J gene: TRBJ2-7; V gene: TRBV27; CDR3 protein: CASSLSGRRNSYEQYF; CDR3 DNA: TGTGCCAGCAGTTTATCGGGCAGGCGAAACTCCTACGAGCAGTACTTC
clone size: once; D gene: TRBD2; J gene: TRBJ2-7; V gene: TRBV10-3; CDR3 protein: CAISEEDPGLAGGYEQYF; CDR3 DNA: TGTGCCATCAGTGAGGAGGACCCGGGACTAGCGGGGGGATACGAGCAGTACTTC
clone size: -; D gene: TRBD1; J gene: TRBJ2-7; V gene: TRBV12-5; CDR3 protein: CASGFQGARGQYF; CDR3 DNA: TGTGCTAGTGGTTTTCAGGGGGCGCGAGGGCAGTACTTC
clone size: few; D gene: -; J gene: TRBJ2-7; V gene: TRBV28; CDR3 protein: CASSLVLGRDISYEQYF; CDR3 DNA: TGTGCCAGCAGTTTGGTATTGGGCCGGGACATTTCCTACGAGCAGTACTTC
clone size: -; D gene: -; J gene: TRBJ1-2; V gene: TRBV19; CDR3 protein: CASSSRGWGDYTF; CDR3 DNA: TGTGCCAGTAGTTCCCGAGGGTGGGGAGACTACACCTTC
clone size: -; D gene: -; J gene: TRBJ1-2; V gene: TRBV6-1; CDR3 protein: CASRQENSYTF; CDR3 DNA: TGTGCCTCCCGACAGGAAAATAGCTACACCTTC
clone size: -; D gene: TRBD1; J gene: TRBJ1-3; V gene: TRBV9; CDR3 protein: CASSAGQSSPGNTIYF; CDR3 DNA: TGTGCCAGCAGCGCGGGACAGTCTAGTCCTGGAAACACCATATATTTT
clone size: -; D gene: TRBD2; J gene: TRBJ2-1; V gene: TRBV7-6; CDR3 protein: CASSLERGGSHYNEQFF; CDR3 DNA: TGTGCCAGCAGCTTAGAGCGGGGGGGATCTCACTACAATGAGCAGTTCTTC
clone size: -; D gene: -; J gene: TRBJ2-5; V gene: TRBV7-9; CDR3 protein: CASSHGGHQETQYF; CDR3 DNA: TGTGCCAGCAGCCACGGAGGTCATCAGGAGACCCAGTACTTC
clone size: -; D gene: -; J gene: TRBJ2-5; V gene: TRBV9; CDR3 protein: CASSVGEGGQETQYF; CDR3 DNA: TGTGCCAGCAGCGTAGGCGAAGGGGGCCAAGAGACCCAGTACTTC
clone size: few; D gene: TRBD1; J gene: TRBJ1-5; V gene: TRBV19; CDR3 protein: CASSILEPTGQGQHF; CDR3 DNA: TGTGCCAGTAGTATTCTGGAACCCACAGGACAGGGCCAGCATTTT
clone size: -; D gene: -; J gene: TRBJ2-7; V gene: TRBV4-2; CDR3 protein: CASSQAERLSSYEQYF; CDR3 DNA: TGTGCCAGCAGCCAAGCGGAGCGCCTGAGCTCCTACGAGCAGTACTTC
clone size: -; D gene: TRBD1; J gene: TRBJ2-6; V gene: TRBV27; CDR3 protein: CASSRTGAGANVLTF; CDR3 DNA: TGTGCCAGCAGCCGGACAGGGGCTGGGGCCAACGTCCTGACTTTC
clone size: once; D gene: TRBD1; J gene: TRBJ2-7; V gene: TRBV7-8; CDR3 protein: CASSRQRGTGDVSPYEQYF; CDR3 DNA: TGTGCCAGCAGCCGCCAGAGGGGGACAGGGGATGTTAGCCCCTACGAGCAGTACTTC
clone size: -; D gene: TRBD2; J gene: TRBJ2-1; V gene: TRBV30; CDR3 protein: CAWKLHVAGFYNEQFF; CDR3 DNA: TGTGCCTGGAAACTTCATGTAGCGGGGTTTTACAATGAGCAGTTCTTC
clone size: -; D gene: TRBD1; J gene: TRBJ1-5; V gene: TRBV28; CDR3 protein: CASSTRETGALRPQHF; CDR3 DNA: TGTGCCAGCAGTACTCGGGAGACAGGGGCCCTTCGGCCCCAGCATTTT
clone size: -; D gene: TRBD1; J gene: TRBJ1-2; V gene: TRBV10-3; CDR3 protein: CAIRRGGTGGWGYTF; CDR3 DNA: TGTGCCATCAGGAGGGGGGGGACAGGGGGATGGGGCTACACCTTC
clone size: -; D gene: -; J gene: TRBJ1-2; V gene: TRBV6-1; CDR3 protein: CASKFGYGYTF; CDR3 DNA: TGTGCCAGCAAATTCGGCTATGGCTACACCTTC